The T cell receptor beta chain under discussion was sequenced for a study of early stage breast cancer tumors. Sequencing used immunoSEQ multiplex PCR; TCRdb keeps in-frame clones, though not all of them. Here the sample spans roughly 14,000 clones, around three quarters being singletons. Trimming at V came to 2 bases and at J to 7 bases, leaving 11 bases not matched to a gene. CDR3 length: 16 amino acids. The germline gives CDR1 SGHDT, CDR2 YYEEEE. Often roughly 95-320 mg of normal breast tissue was needed for DNA. This TCR derives from a person aged 45-60 years with breast cancer. This chain uses TRBV5-6 with TRBJ2-1, with TRBD1 matching 8 bases. The material sequenced was normal breast tissue next to the tumor. The CDR3: CASSFSDRGPLNEQFF. The CDR3 DNA follows: TGTGCCAGCAGCTTTTCAGACAGGGGACCACTGAATGAGCAGTTCTTC.